The entry below describes one TCR beta chain. This clonotype was found many times. Its antigen specificity is not known. Base qualities are missing; no much larger clone stands one base away. Trimmed from V: 3 bases; trimmed from J: 4 bases; junction bases lacking a gene match: 4. The CDR3, from cysteine to phenylalanine, totals 15 residues. Only the CDR3 region is kept as DNA, spanning 45 bases read in frame from base 1. CDR1 KGHSH and CDR2 LQKENI are derived from the germline V gene. Ophthalmopathy patients had moderately to severely active disease, Clinical Activity Score of at least 3, NOSPECS grade of at least 4, and duration under 3 months. The study excluded patients with uncontrolled infections, other autoimmune diseases, pregnancy or lactation. Clinical symptoms, serum thyroxine and TRAb, thyroid ultrasound, and orbital computed tomography formed the basis for the diagnoses. PBMCs were isolated from more than 9 ml of fresh peripheral blood by Ficoll-Paque density gradient centrifugation. Total RNA was extracted with Trizol reagent, and quality was checked on an Agilent 2100 Bioanalyzer.

The sample is drawn from a study of T cells in Graves' hyperthyroidism and ophthalmopathy (dated by TCRdb to 2018 to 2020). In the study overall: Peripheral blood was sampled at the time of initial diagnosis, prior to any treatment. TCR V-J signatures able to tell the groups apart were searched for in a discovery cohort of 100 patients, of whom more than 40 had Graves' ophthalmopathy and about 55 had stable Graves' hyperthyroidism. An independent validation cohort of about 19 hyperthyroidism patients and 17 patients who later progressed to ophthalmopathy tested prospective prediction of ophthalmopathy. The roughly 100 discovery patients were randomly split 7:3 into training and test sets. In addition, the study compared T-cell repertoires in thyroid tissue and in blood from 6 or 7 Graves' hyperthyroidism patients. After sampling, hyperthyroidism patients received methimazole starting at 30 mg daily, and ophthalmopathy patients received high-dose intravenous methylprednisolone. According to the paper, TCR Vbeta CDR3 sequencing was carried out on roughly 130 peripheral blood samples, which came from fewer than 50 ophthalmopathy, under 80 hyperthyroidism and some 17 progressor patients. Broader findings and caveats from the paper: In validation, the model predicted progression to ophthalmopathy a median of 6.5 months before onset, with about 64% sensitivity and 72.22% specificity. Most expanded thyroid clonotypes (frequency above 0.001) were also detected in blood, suggesting blood repertoires may reflect thyroid immune responses. A 13 V-J signature model separated ophthalmopathy from stable hyperthyroidism, with about 90% sensitivity and 81.08% specificity in cross-validation and 80%/75% in testing. No statistical method was used to fix the sample size in advance, and group allocation was not hidden from the investigators.

The TCR beta CDR3 regions were amplified from the RNA transcripts. The TCR CDR3 was subjected to a first round of RT-PCR using the HTBI primer set and the Qiagen OneStep RT-PCR kit. A second multiplex PCR round built the libraries, followed by size selection and purification. Libraries were sequenced paired-end with 100 bp reads on an Illumina HiSeq2000. Processing in the source paper ran as follows. Raw data were processed with SOAPnuke, discarding reads with adapters, uncalled bases, mean Phred below 15, or no exact constant-primer or identifier match. COPE v1.2.5 was used to merge the high-quality paired reads, and each unique nucleotide sequence was defined as a clonotype. Clonotypes were aligned to IMGT TRBV, TRBD and TRBJ reference segments using MiTCR v1.1. The analysis was restricted to V-J combinations with a frequency above 0.0001, which together covered 99.2% of the repertoires. A TCS score was defined as the ratio of F50 (clonal expansion) to E x V (chaos), with BLOSUM62-based TCRdist applied between CDR3 peptides within each V-J. Welch's t-statistics and random forest reduced fewer than 600 V-J features to 13, which were used in a naive Bayes classifier (R e1071). The public reads were run again by TCRdb, first through fastp at Q25 and then through MiXCR, and only productive beta chains were kept. Rows merge per CDR3 protein into single entries with the most common DNA and genes. The V and J calls and clone size are TCRdb's, not the authors'. The sample records under 550,000 distinct CDR3 sequences, 15% to 20% of which are singletons. Roughly 47% of the sample goes to the ten largest clones.

The chain is assembled from TRBV18 and TRBJ2-7; 12 of the junction bases match TRBD2. Sequenced input: blood. This sequence originates from a middle-aged man with Graves' ophthalmopathy. The DNA sequence follows: TGTGCCAGCTCACCGAGGACTAGCGGGGAATACGAGCAGTACTTC. Its translation is CASSPRTSGEYEQYF. The CDR3, completed at both ends by the reference TRBV18 and TRBJ2-7 genes, gives the full variable domain NAGVMQNPRHLVRRRGQEARLRCSPMKGHSHVYWYRQLPEEGLKFMVYLQKENIIDESGMPKERFSAEFPKEGPSILRIQQVVRGDSAAYFCASSPRTSGEYEQYFGPGTRLTVT.